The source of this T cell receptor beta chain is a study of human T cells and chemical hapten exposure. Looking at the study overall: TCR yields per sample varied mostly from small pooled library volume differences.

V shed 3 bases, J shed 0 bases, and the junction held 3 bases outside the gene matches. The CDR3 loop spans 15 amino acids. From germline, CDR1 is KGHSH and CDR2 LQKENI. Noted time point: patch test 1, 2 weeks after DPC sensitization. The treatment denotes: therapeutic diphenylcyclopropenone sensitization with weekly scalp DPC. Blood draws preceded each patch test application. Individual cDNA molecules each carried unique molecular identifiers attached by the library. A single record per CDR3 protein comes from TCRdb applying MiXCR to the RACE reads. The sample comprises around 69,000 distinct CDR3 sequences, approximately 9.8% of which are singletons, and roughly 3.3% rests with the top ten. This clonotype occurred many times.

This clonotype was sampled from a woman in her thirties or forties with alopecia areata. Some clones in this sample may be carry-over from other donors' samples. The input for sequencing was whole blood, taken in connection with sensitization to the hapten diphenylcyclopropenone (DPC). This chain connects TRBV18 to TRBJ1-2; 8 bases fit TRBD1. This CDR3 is CASSPTGDPNYGYTF. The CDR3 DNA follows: TGTGCCAGCTCACCGACAGGGGACCCTAACTATGGCTACACCTTC. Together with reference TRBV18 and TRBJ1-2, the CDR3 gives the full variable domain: NAGVMQNPRHLVRRRGQEARLRCSPMKGHSHVYWYRQLPEEGLKFMVYLQKENIIDESGMPKERFSAEFPKEGPSILRIQQVVRGDSAAYFCASSPTGDPNYGYTFGSGTRLTVV.